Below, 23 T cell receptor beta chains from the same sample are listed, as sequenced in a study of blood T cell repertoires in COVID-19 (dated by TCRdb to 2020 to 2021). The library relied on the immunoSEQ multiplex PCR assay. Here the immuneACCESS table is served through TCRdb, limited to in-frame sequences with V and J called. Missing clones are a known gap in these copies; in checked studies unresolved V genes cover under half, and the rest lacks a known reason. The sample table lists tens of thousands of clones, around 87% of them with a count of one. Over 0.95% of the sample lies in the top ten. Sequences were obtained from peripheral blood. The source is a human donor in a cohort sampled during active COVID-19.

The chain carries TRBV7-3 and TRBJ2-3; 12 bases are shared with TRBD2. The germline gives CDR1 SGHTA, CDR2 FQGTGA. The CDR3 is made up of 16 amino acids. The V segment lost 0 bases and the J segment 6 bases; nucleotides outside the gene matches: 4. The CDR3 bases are TGTGCCAGCAGCTTAACCCGACTAGCGGGAGAGGATACGCAGTATTTT. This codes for CASSLTRLAGEDTQYF.

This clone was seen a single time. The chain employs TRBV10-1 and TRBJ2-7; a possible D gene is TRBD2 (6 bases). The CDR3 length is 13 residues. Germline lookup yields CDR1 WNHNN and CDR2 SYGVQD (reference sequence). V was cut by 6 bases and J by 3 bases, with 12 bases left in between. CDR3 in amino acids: CASSYLGGYEQYF. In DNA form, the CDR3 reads TGCGCCAGCAGCTACCTGGGGGGCTACGAGCAGTACTTC.

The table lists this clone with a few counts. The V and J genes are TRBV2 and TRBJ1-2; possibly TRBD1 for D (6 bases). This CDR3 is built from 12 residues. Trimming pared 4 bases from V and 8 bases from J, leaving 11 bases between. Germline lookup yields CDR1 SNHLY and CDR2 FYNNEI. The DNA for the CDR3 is TGTGCCAGCAGTGTGGCAGGGGTGGGCTACACCTTC. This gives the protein CASSVAGVGYTF.

CDR3 in amino acids: CASTPLAGVTDTQYF. CDR3 nucleotides: TGTGCCAGCACCCCACTAGCGGGAGTGACAGATACGCAGTATTTT. The chain couples TRBV6-2 or TRBV6-3 to TRBJ2-3; 11 bases are shared with TRBD2. The ends lost 7 bases at V and 3 bases at J; junction bases unmatched: 6. CDR3 length: 15 amino acids. Germline V gives CDR1 MNHEY, CDR2 SVGEGT.

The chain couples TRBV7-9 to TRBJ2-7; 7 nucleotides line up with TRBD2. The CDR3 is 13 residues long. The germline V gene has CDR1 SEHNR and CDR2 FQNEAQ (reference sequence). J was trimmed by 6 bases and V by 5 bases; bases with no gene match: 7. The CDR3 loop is CASSPRGSGEQYF. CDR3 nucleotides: TGTGCCAGCAGCCCACGCGGGAGTGGCGAGCAGTACTTC. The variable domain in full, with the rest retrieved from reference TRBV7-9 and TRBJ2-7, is DTGVSQNPRHKITKRGQNVTFRCDPISEHNRLYWYRQTLGQGPEFLTYFQNEAQLEKSRLLSDRFSAERPKGSFSTLEIQRTEQGDSAMYLCASSPRGSGEQYFGPGTRLTVT.

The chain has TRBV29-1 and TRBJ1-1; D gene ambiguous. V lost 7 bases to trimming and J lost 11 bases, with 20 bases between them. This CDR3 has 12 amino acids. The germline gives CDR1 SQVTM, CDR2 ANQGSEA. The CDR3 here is CSAEDGPKSAFF. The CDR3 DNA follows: TGCAGCGCCGAAGACGGTCCGAAGAGTGCTTTCTTT.

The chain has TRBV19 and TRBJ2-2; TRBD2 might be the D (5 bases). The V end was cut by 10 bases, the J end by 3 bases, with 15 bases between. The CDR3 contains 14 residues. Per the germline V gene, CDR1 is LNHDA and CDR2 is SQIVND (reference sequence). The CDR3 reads CATSQPGDTGELFF. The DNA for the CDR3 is TGTGCCACATCACAACCCGGGGACACCGGGGAGCTGTTTTTT. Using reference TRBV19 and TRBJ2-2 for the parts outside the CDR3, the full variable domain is DGGITQSPKYLFRKEGQNVTLSCEQNLNHDAMYWYRQDPGQGLRLIYYSQIVNDFQKGDIAEGYSVSREKKESFPLTVTSAQKNPTAFYLCATSQPGDTGELFFGEGSRLTVL.

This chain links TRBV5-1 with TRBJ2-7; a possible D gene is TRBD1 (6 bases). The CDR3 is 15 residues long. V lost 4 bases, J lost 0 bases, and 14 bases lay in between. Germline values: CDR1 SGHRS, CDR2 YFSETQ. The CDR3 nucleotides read TGCGCCAGCAGCGCAGGGGACCTTTTCTCCTACGAGCAGTACTTC. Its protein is CASSAGDLFSYEQYF.

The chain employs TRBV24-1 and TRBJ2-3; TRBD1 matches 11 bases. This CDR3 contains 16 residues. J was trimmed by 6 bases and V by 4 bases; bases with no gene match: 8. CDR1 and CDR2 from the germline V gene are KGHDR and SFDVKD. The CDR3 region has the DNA TGTGCCACCAGTGACGTAATAGGACAGGGGGCGGATACGCAGTATTTT. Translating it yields CATSDVIGQGADTQYF.

CDR3 in amino acids: CASSDWPRTSGIGNEQFF. The CDR3 DNA reads TGTGCCAGCAGTGATTGGCCCCGGACTAGCGGGATTGGGAATGAGCAGTTCTTC. This sequence joins TRBV2 and TRBJ2-1, with 12 bases that match TRBD2. From germline, CDR1 is SNHLY and CDR2 FYNNEI. This CDR3 spans 18 amino acids. Trimming took 3 bases from V and 7 from J; bases not matched to a gene: 13.

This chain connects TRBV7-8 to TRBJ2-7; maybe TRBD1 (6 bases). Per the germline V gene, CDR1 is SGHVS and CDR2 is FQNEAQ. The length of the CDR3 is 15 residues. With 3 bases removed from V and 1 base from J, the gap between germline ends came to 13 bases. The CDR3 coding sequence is TGTGCCAGCAGCTTCGTCCCCCAGGGGTCCTACGAGCAGTACTTC. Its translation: CASSFVPQGSYEQYF.

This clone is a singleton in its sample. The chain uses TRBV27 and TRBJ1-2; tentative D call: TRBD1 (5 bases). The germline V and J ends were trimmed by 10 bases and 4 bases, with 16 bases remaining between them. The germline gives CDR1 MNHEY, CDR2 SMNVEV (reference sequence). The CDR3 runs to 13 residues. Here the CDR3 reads CATRQRGAYGYTF. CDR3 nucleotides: TGTGCCACCCGACAGAGAGGAGCCTATGGCTACACCTTC.

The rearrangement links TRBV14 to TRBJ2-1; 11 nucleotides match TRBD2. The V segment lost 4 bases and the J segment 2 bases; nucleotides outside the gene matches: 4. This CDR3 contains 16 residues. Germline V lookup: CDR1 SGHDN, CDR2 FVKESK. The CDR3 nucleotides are TGTGCCAGCAGCCCCATAGCGGGAGGGACCTACAATGAGCAGTTCTTC. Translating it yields CASSPIAGGTYNEQFF.

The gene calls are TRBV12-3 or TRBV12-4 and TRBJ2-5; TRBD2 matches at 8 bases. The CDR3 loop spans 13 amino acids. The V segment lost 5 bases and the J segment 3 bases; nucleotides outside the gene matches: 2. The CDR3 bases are TGTGCCAGCAGTCTACTAGCGGAAGAGACCCAGTACTTC. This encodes CASSLLAEETQYF.

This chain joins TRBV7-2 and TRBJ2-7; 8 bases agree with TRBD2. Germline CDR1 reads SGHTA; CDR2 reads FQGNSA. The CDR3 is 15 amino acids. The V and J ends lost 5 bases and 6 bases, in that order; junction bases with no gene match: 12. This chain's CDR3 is CASSPRGGRNSEQYF. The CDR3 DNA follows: TGTGCCAGCAGCCCCCGGGGGGGGAGAAATTCCGAGCAGTACTTC.

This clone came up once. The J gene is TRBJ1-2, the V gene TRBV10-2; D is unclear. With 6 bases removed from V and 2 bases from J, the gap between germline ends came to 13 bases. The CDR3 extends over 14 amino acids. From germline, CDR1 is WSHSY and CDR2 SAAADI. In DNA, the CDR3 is TGCGCCAGCAGCGAGGCGGGGATCAACTATGGCTACACCTTC. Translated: CASSEAGINYGYTF.

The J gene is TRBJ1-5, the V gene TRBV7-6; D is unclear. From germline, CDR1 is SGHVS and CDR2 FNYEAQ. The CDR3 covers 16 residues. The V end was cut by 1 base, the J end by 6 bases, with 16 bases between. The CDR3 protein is CASSLDSPPQTQPQHF. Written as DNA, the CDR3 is TGTGCCAGCAGCTTAGATAGTCCCCCGCAAACTCAGCCCCAGCATTTT.

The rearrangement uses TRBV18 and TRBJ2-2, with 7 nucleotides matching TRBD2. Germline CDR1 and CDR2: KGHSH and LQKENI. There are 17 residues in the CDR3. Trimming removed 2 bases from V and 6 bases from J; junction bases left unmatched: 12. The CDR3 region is CASSPYETGGNSGELFF. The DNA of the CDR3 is TGTGCCAGCTCACCATACGAAACGGGAGGTAACTCCGGGGAGCTGTTTTTT.

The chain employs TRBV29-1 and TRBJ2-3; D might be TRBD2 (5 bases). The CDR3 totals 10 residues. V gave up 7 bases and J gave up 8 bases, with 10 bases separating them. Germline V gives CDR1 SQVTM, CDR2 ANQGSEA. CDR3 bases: TGCAGCGGGTCCGAGGGTACGCAGTATTTT. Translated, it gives CSGSEGTQYF.

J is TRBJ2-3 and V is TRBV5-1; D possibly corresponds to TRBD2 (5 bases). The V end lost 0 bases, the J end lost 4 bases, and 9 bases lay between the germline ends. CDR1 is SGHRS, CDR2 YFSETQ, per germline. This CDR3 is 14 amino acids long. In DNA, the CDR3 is TGCGCCAGCAGCTTGGCTCCGAGGGCAGATACGCAGTATTTT. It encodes CASSLAPRADTQYF.

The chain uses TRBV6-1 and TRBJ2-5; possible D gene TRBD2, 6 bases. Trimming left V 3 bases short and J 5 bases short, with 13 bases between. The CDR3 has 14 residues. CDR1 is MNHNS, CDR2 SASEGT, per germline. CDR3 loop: CASSDDPGRETQYF. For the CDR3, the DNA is TGTGCCAGCAGTGACGACCCTGGGAGGGAGACCCAGTACTTC.

This chain's CDR3 is CASSFETGGTDEQYF. The CDR3 DNA is TGCGCCAGCAGCTTCGAGACAGGGGGCACGGACGAGCAGTACTTC. J is TRBJ2-7 and V is TRBV5-1; 10 bases align to TRBD1. With 2 bases clipped from V and 5 bases from J, the junction kept 7 bases outside the gene matches. The germline V gene has CDR1 SGHRS and CDR2 YFSETQ. CDR3 length: 15 amino acids.

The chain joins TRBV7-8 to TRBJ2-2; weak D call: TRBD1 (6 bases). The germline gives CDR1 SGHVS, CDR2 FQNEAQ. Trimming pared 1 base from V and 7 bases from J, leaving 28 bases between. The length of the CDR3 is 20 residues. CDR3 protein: CASSLDNRGDTKVLDGELFF. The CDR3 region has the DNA TGTGCCAGCAGCTTAGATAACCGTGGGGACACGAAGGTCTTAGACGGGGAGCTGTTTTTT. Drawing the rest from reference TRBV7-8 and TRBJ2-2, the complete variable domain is GAGVSQSPRYKVAKRGQDVALRCDPISGHVSLFWYQQALGQGPEFLTYFQNEAQLDKSGLPSDRFFAERPEGSVSTLKIQRTQQEDSAVYLCASSLDNRGDTKVLDGELFFGEGSRLTVL.